The rows below give T cell receptor beta chains drawn from one sample of a study of CD8+ T cells in alopecia areata. Profiling relied on immunoSEQ multiplex PCR, and the TCRdb table lists in-frame clones only, not all of them. The sample holds some 200,000 clones, 60% to 70% seen once. The sample here was CD4+ T cells sorted from blood, taken at week 4, from a patient treated with tofacitinib. The receptors come from a human donor with alopecia areata. CDR3s include the opening cysteine and the closing phenylalanine or tryptophan.

>TRBV6-5|TRBJ2-6
CASRPGANVLTF
>TRBV30|TRBJ1-2
CAWSVRQDGYTF
>TRBV10-3|TRBJ2-2
CALKGTGATGELFF
>TRBV23-1|TRBJ1-5
CASSQVSNRILQPQHF
>TRBV9|TRBJ1-4
CASSPTGSNEKLFF
>TRBV5-1|TRBJ2-2
CASSLDLGPGELFF
>TRBV29-1|TRBJ2-5
CSVGQTQETQYF
>TRBV7-9|TRBJ2-1
CASSPTGGRGNEQFF
>TRBV18|TRBJ2-3
CASSRRDREADTQYF
>TRBV28|TRBJ1-2
CASSYYGYTF
>TRBV6-5|TRBJ2-3
CASTLGGTDTQYF
>TRBV30|TRBJ1-1
CAWSTRTGYTEAFF
>TRBV7-7|TRBJ2-5
CASSYSVNARVTQYF
>TRBV19|TRBJ2-7
CASSKGGMSPYEQYF
>TRBV7-2|TRBJ2-6
CASSSTGPGANVLTF
>TRBV6-5|TRBJ2-7
CASRQGAYEQYF
>TRBV30|TRBJ1-2
CAWSVVAGGYTF
>TRBV5-1|TRBJ2-6
CASSADSSGANVLTF
>TRBV18|TRBJ2-3
CASSPKTDTQYF
>TRBV20-1|TRBJ1-1
CSARSGRKAFF
>TRBV30|TRBJ1-1
CAWKQMNTEAFF
>TRBV7-9|TRBJ1-5
CASSLSAKTGNQPQHF
>TRBV2|TRBJ2-1
CATGQVVYNEQFF
>TRBV7-9|TRBJ2-6
CASSLDRGPGANVLTF
>TRBV7-9|TRBJ1-5
CASSFGDIGPQHF
>TRBV27|TRBJ2-3
CASSLTAGSTDTQYF
>TRBV30|TRBJ1-1
CAWRGNMNTEAFF
>TRBV5-6|TRBJ2-2
CASSLVGTGNTGELFF
>TRBV30|TRBJ1-3
CAWSWRFSGNTIYF
>TRBV28|TRBJ2-1
CASSGGGAKYNEQFF
>TRBV29-1|TRBJ2-7
CSVASGGGEQYF
>TRBV5-6|TRBJ1-4
CASSSRGGANEKLFF
>TRBV19|TRBJ2-5
CASSIAETQYF
>TRBV7-6|TRBJ2-5
CASSYLAGGRETQYF
>TRBV7-3|TRBJ2-7
CASSFSRGREQYF